Listed here are 8 T cell receptor beta chains from one sample, sequenced in a study of blood T cell repertoires in COVID-19. The data were produced by immunoSEQ multiplex PCR, yet TCRdb's version contains in-frame clones alone and is incomplete. Of some 180,000 clones in the sample, roughly 79% were seen once. Specimen: peripheral blood. All receptors come from a woman in her 40s with COVID-19, enrolled during active disease.

The gene calls are TRBV5-8 and TRBJ2-5; 7 positions match TRBD1. The CDR3 is 16 residues long. Germline lookup yields CDR1 SGHTS and CDR2 YDEGEE. J lost 2 bases, V lost 4 bases, and 11 bases had no gene match. CDR3 in DNA: TGTGCCAGCAGCGTGGGAACAGGGGTAGTGCAAGAGACCCAGTACTTC. As protein: CASSVGTGVVQETQYF.

The gene calls are TRBV2 and TRBJ1-1; perhaps TRBD1 as D (5 bases). The CDR3 is 14 amino acids. V dropped 8 bases and J dropped 11 bases, with 24 bases sitting between them. CDR1 and CDR2 (germline): SNHLY, FYNNEI. DNA of the CDR3: TGTGCCAGCGATTTTTCCGGGGGACGGGATGGCGCTTTCTTT. Residues: CASDFSGGRDGAFF.

This clone showed up just once. The V gene is TRBV30, the J gene TRBJ2-1, with 14 bases identical to TRBD2. This CDR3 has 16 amino acids. The germline gives CDR1 GTSNPN, CDR2 SVGIG (reference sequence). Germline trimming cut 6 bases from V and 9 bases from J; bases unmatched to any gene: 13. CDR3 bases: TGTGCCTGTTATACCGGGACTAGCGGGAGAACTGGTGAGCAGTTCTTC. Protein: CACYTGTSGRTGEQFF.

This clone turned up a few times. The chain couples TRBV5-1 to TRBJ1-1, with 9 bases that match TRBD1. CDR3 length: 15 amino acids. Germline V gene sequence: CDR1 SGHRS, CDR2 YFSETQ. J gave up 5 bases and V 1 base, and 6 bases lay outside the gene matches. CDR3 coding DNA: TGCGCCAGCAGCTTGACCGGGACAGGGAGAACTGAAGCTTTCTTT. Protein sequence: CASSLTGTGRTEAFF.

This chain uses TRBV15 with TRBJ2-1, with TRBD2 identical over 8 bases. The CDR3 spans 15 residues. After removal of 1 base from V and 4 bases from J, the junction contained 3 bases not matched to a gene. Looked up from germline, CDR1 is LNHNV and CDR2 is YYDKDF (reference sequence). The CDR3 region is CATSRGPGGYNEQFF. The CDR3 DNA reads as TGTGCCACCAGCAGAGGGCCGGGGGGGTACAATGAGCAGTTCTTC.

This clone was detected once. The chain combines TRBV7-8 with TRBJ2-3, with no clear D. Between the trimmed V and J ends, which lost 4 bases and 1 base, there was a span of 15 bases. This CDR3 region has 16 residues. From germline, CDR1 is SGHVS and CDR2 FQNEAQ. The CDR3 coding sequence is TGTGCCAGCAGCTCTTTACCTAGTTTCGGCACAGATACGCAGTATTTT. Protein sequence: CASSSLPSFGTDTQYF.

The chain employs TRBV24-1 and TRBJ2-2; 10 nucleotides match TRBD1. Germline V lookup: CDR1 KGHDR, CDR2 SFDVKD. This CDR3 has 13 amino acids. The junction had 3 bases not matched to a gene; V was cut back by 9 bases and J by 6 bases. The CDR3: CATAGQGSGELFF. CDR3 coding DNA: TGTGCCACCGCGGGACAGGGGTCCGGGGAGCTGTTTTTT.

On this clone: Mismatch with germline at one junction end may stem from a read error. The rearrangement links TRBV6-5 to TRBJ1-3, with 9 nucleotides matching TRBD1. The CDR3 has 14 amino acids. Germline loops: CDR1 MNHEY, CDR2 SVGAGI. CDR3 DNA: TGTGCCAGCAGGGACCGGGACAGGGCCAAATTCAGCAATTTT. Translated: CASRDRDRAKFSNF.